One and the same sample provided the 32 T cell receptor beta chains below, sequenced in a study of blood T cell repertoires in COVID-19. TCRdb's table, derived via immunoSEQ multiplex PCR, lists solely in-frame clones and lacks some. The table lists approximately 140,000 clones, around 83% of them singletons. The source material was PBMCs or T cells enriched from blood (not recorded which). The receptor set was obtained from a woman aged 45 to 65 who had been exposed to COVID-19.

The sample holds a few counts of this clone. The CDR3 nucleotides read TGTGCCAGCAGCTTAGCTCGGGGGGTCGGAGAGACCCAGTACTTC. Its translation is CASSLARGVGETQYF. The chain links TRBV7-2 to TRBJ2-5; 7 bases line up with TRBD2. The CDR3 loop spans 15 amino acids. Germline CDR1 is SGHTA and CDR2 is FQGNSA. Unmatched junction bases numbered 5, after V lost 0 bases and J lost 4 bases.

V and J are TRBV11-2 and TRBJ2-5, with 9 bases that match TRBD2. The ends lost 0 bases at V and 2 bases at J; junction bases unmatched: 4. The germline V gene encodes CDR1 SGHAT and CDR2 FQNNGV. The CDR3 runs to 16 residues. CDR3 DNA: TGTGCCAGCAGCTTAGATGGACTAGCGATACAAGAGACCCAGTACTTC. Its translation is CASSLDGLAIQETQYF.

This chain connects TRBV7-8 to TRBJ2-2; TRBD2 agrees at 10 bases. V lost 5 bases to trimming and J lost 7 bases; unmatched junction nucleotides: 19. This CDR3 has 19 residues. Per germline, CDR1 SGHVS and CDR2 FQNEAQ. The CDR3 sequence is CASSQGRASGSPRGGELFF. The CDR3 DNA is TGTGCCAGCAGCCAGGGCCGCGCTAGCGGGAGCCCCCGGGGCGGGGAGCTGTTTTTT.

V gene TRBV7-2 combines with J gene TRBJ2-7; possible D gene TRBD1, 5 bases. This CDR3 is 14 amino acids long. CDR1 and CDR2 (germline): SGHTA, FQGNSA. Trimming stripped 3 bases from V and 6 bases from J, with 15 bases between. CDR3 amino acids: CASSFSGPIGEQYF. CDR3 nucleotides: TGTGCCAGCAGCTTTTCAGGGCCGATCGGCGAGCAGTACTTC.

The rearrangement links TRBV7-6 to TRBJ2-1, with 8 bases identical to TRBD2. J gave up 6 bases and V 4 bases, and 2 bases lay outside the gene matches. CDR3 length: 13 residues. Germline V gene sequence: CDR1 SGHVS, CDR2 FNYEAQ. The CDR3 loop is CASSYGTSNEQFF. DNA of the CDR3: TGTGCCAGCAGCTACGGGACTAGCAATGAGCAGTTCTTC.

CDR3 bases: TGTGCCAGCAGCCCTTGGACAGCGAACACCGGGGAGCTGTTTTTT. Translated, it gives CASSPWTANTGELFF. The chain combines TRBV7-8 with TRBJ2-2, with D maybe TRBD1 (6 bases). Germline CDR1 is SGHVS and CDR2 is FQNEAQ. Between the trimmed V and J ends, which lost 5 bases and 0 bases, there was a span of 10 bases. CDR3 length: 15 residues. Variable domain in full (rest from reference TRBV7-8 and TRBJ2-2): GAGVSQSPRYKVAKRGQDVALRCDPISGHVSLFWYQQALGQGPEFLTYFQNEAQLDKSGLPSDRFFAERPEGSVSTLKIQRTQQEDSAVYLCASSPWTANTGELFFGEGSRLTVL.

As for this clone: At one boundary the junction diverges from the germline segment, which might be a read error. The V gene is TRBV12-3 or TRBV12-4, the J gene TRBJ1-2, with D perhaps matching TRBD1 (6 bases). This CDR3 has 11 residues. The CDR3 bases are TGTGCCAGCAGAAGAGACGGACAGAAGTTTTTC. The encoded protein is CASRRDGQKFF.

This sequence joins TRBV5-1 and TRBJ2-3; 13 bases fit TRBD2. The CDR3 is 14 residues long. Germline values: CDR1 SGHRS, CDR2 YFSETQ. The V gene end was trimmed by 6 bases and the J gene end by 5 bases; junction bases not matched to a gene: 3. This CDR3 is CASKLAGGKDTQYF. Written as DNA, the CDR3 is TGCGCCAGCAAACTAGCGGGAGGGAAAGATACGCAGTATTTT.

Here the CDR3 reads CASSFKGQSGYTF. In DNA, the CDR3 is TGTGCCAGCAGCTTTAAGGGACAGAGCGGCTACACCTTC. The chain couples TRBV7-9 to TRBJ1-2, with 7 bases fitting TRBD1. The junction had 6 bases not matched to a gene; V was cut back by 3 bases and J by 8 bases. Per the germline V gene, CDR1 is SEHNR and CDR2 is FQNEAQ (reference sequence). This CDR3 comprises 13 residues.

This clone was counted only a few times. The gene calls are TRBV7-3 and TRBJ2-7; 10 nucleotides match TRBD2. V shed 5 bases, J shed 12 bases, and the junction held 10 bases outside the gene matches. Germline values: CDR1 SGHTA, CDR2 FQGTGA. The CDR3 covers 13 residues. CDR3 sequence reads: CASSTASGGALYF. CDR3 DNA: TGTGCCAGCAGCACCGCGAGCGGGGGGGCCTTGTACTTC.

The chain is built from TRBV7-9 and TRBJ1-3; 8 bases agree with TRBD1. Losses at the gene ends were 5 bases for V and 0 bases for J; bases not matched to a gene: 3. The CDR3 length is 15 residues. The germline gives CDR1 SEHNR, CDR2 FQNEAQ (reference sequence). CDR3 nucleotide sequence: TGTGCCAGCAGCCCGGGGACAGGCTCTGGAAACACCATATATTTT. Translating gives CASSPGTGSGNTIYF.

DNA for the CDR3: TGCAGCGTTAGGAGGGCCGGCTATGGCTACACCTTC. Protein: CSVRRAGYGYTF. The chain links TRBV29-1 to TRBJ1-2; no clear D. Germline lookup yields CDR1 SQVTM and CDR2 ANQGSEA. The CDR3 consists of 12 residues. Trimming left V 5 bases short and J 4 bases short, with 11 bases between.

This clone was recorded only once. The chain employs TRBV27 and TRBJ2-7; a weak D match, TRBD2 (7 bases). This CDR3 spans 16 amino acids. Germline V lookup: CDR1 MNHEY, CDR2 SMNVEV (reference sequence). Trimming pared 4 bases from V and 1 base from J, leaving 17 bases between. Written as DNA, the CDR3 is TGTGCCAGCAGTTGGGGGGGGGCAGGGAGGTCCTACGAGCAGTACTTC. Amino acid sequence: CASSWGGAGRSYEQYF.

This clone is a singleton in its sample. The CDR3 region is CASSLDRGASDTQYF. Written as DNA, the CDR3 is TGTGCCAGCAGCTTAGACCGGGGGGCCTCAGATACGCAGTATTTT. This chain uses TRBV11-2 with TRBJ2-3; a weak D match, TRBD2 (7 bases). With 0 bases removed from V and 4 bases from J, the gap between germline ends came to 11 bases. The CDR3 loop spans 15 amino acids. CDR1 and CDR2 from the germline V gene are SGHAT and FQNNGV.

This chain links TRBV6-1 with TRBJ1-5; D possibly corresponds to TRBD1 (6 bases). The CDR3 covers 15 residues. Germline V CDR1 and CDR2: MNHNS, SASEGT. V was shortened by 3 bases and J by 11 bases, with 20 bases between the two germline ends. DNA for the CDR3: TGTGCCAGCAGTGACCGACAGGATAGCACGGTAGCCCAGCATTTT. Translating gives CASSDRQDSTVAQHF.

V gene TRBV5-8 combines with J gene TRBJ2-1; 8 nucleotides match TRBD1. The CDR3 is 18 residues long. V lost 4 bases, J lost 0 bases, and 12 bases stayed unmatched. The germline V gene encodes CDR1 SGHTS and CDR2 YDEGEE. The CDR3 protein is CASSDRGRRGSSYNEQFF. The CDR3, as DNA: TGTGCCAGCAGCGACAGGGGAAGGAGAGGGAGCTCCTACAATGAGCAGTTCTTC. Looking up the rest from reference TRBV5-8 and TRBJ2-1 gives the full variable domain: EAGVTQSPTHLIKTRGQQATLRCSPISGHTSVYWYQQALGLGLQFLLWYDEGEERNRGNFPPRFSGRQFPNYSSELNVNALELEDSALYLCASSDRGRRGSSYNEQFFGPGTRLTVL.

CDR3 sequence: CASSLHRFGRVNQPQHF. For the CDR3, the DNA is TGTGCCAGCAGCTTACACCGTTTTGGCAGGGTTAATCAGCCCCAGCATTTT. The V and J genes are TRBV7-9 and TRBJ1-5; D possibly corresponds to TRBD1 (5 bases). Trimming left V 2 bases short and J 4 bases short, with 18 bases between. Germline values: CDR1 SEHNR, CDR2 FQNEAQ (reference sequence). This CDR3 has 17 amino acids. The variable domain in full, with the rest retrieved from reference TRBV7-9 and TRBJ1-5, is DTGVSQNPRHKITKRGQNVTFRCDPISEHNRLYWYRQTLGQGPEFLTYFQNEAQLEKSRLLSDRFSAERPKGSFSTLEIQRTEQGDSAMYLCASSLHRFGRVNQPQHFGDGTRLSIL.

The CDR3 protein is CASTARGLNTDTQYF. CDR3 bases: TGTGCCAGTACTGCCCGAGGGCTGAACACAGATACGCAGTATTTT. This chain connects TRBV19 to TRBJ2-3, with D perhaps matching TRBD2 (5 bases). With 7 bases removed from V and 2 bases from J, the gap between germline ends came to 16 bases. The CDR3 contains 15 residues. The V gene's germline CDR1 is LNHDA and CDR2 SQIVND (reference sequence).

This clone has a handful of counts. The chain joins TRBV9 to TRBJ1-1; 7 nucleotides line up with TRBD1. The germline V gene has CDR1 SGDLS and CDR2 YYNGEE. With 3 bases clipped from V and 9 bases from J, the junction kept 5 bases outside the gene matches. The CDR3 totals 12 residues. This chain's CDR3 is CASSGNRGQAFF. CDR3 nucleotide sequence: TGTGCCAGCAGCGGCAACAGGGGACAAGCTTTCTTT.

This chain uses TRBV5-1 with TRBJ2-7, with D tentatively TRBD1 (6 bases). There are 13 residues in the CDR3. V was shortened by 4 bases and J by 4 bases, with 12 bases between the two germline ends. Germline V CDR1 and CDR2: SGHRS, YFSETQ. The CDR3 DNA sequence: TGCGCCAGCAGCCGGGACAACCAGTACGAGCAGTACTTC. Translating it yields CASSRDNQYEQYF.

The chain combines TRBV9 with TRBJ2-7, with D unresolved. Per the germline V gene, CDR1 is SGDLS and CDR2 is YYNGEE. This CDR3 is built from 13 residues. Between the trimmed V and J ends, which lost 2 bases and 2 bases, there was a span of 8 bases. The CDR3 loop reads CASSVRRPYEQYF. In DNA, the CDR3 is TGTGCCAGCAGCGTCCGGAGACCCTACGAGCAGTACTTC.

The rearrangement links TRBV10-2 to TRBJ2-7; 11 bases map to TRBD2. Losses at the gene ends were 3 bases for V and 1 base for J; bases not matched to a gene: 5. This CDR3 has 16 residues. Germline V lookup: CDR1 WSHSY, CDR2 SAAADI. CDR3 in amino acids: CASSDSGTSGSYEQYF. In nucleotides, the CDR3 is TGCGCCAGCAGTGATTCCGGGACTAGCGGATCCTACGAGCAGTACTTC.

This sequence joins TRBV6-2 or TRBV6-3 and TRBJ2-1; perhaps TRBD2 as D (6 bases). This CDR3 is built from 12 residues. From germline, CDR1 is MNHEY and CDR2 SVGEGT. The ends were cut back, 5 bases at V and 12 bases at J, with 14 bases in the middle. CDR3 nucleotides: TGTGCCAGCAGTACCAGCGGGCGCCTGCAGTTCTTC. It is translated as CASSTSGRLQFF.

This clone was seen more than once but under ten times. This chain joins TRBV14 and TRBJ2-7; 7 bases are shared with TRBD2. CDR3 length equals 15 residues. The V gene's germline CDR1 is SGHDN and CDR2 FVKESK. The junction had 9 bases not matched to a gene; V was cut back by 4 bases and J by 3 bases. The CDR3 DNA sequence: TGTGCCAGCAGCCCCTTCGAAGCGGGGAGCTACGAGCAGTACTTC. Translating gives CASSPFEAGSYEQYF.

The J gene is TRBJ1-2, the V gene TRBV6-1; 7 positions agree with TRBD1. The CDR3 spans 15 residues. Per germline, CDR1 MNHNS and CDR2 SASEGT. V lost 3 bases to trimming and J lost 5 bases; unmatched junction nucleotides: 9. CDR3 nucleotides: TGTGCCAGCAGTGATCCGACAGGGAGGCGTTATGGCTACACCTTC. This codes for CASSDPTGRRYGYTF.

The chain recombines TRBV27 with TRBJ2-7; 7 nucleotides match TRBD2. The J segment lost 3 bases and the V segment lost 7 bases, leaving 6 bases of the junction unmatched. The CDR3 runs to 13 residues. In germline, CDR1 is MNHEY, CDR2 SMNVEV (reference sequence). The CDR3 spells CASTRAGHYEQYF. DNA of the CDR3: TGTGCCAGCACGCGAGCGGGGCACTACGAGCAGTACTTC.

Details on this clone: At one end, the junction sequence differs from germline, possibly due to a read error. The chain recombines TRBV7-8 with TRBJ1-5, with D possibly being TRBD1 (6 bases). Germline-derived CDR1 and CDR2 are SGHVS and FQNEAQ. This CDR3 spans 14 amino acids. As DNA, the CDR3 is TGTGCCAGCAGCGTAGCCGGGACAAACCAGCCCCAGCATTTT. Protein product: CASSVAGTNQPQHF.

This clone appeared a single time. The chain recombines TRBV19 with TRBJ1-1; TRBD1 might be the D (5 bases). Between the trimmed V and J ends, which lost 5 bases and 2 bases, there was a span of 15 bases. Germline assignment: CDR1 LNHDA and CDR2 SQIVND (reference sequence). The CDR3 consists of 15 residues. The CDR3 DNA sequence: TGTGCCAGTAGTGTAATAGGGCAGGGTAACACTGAAGCTTTCTTT. Protein sequence: CASSVIGQGNTEAFF.

V usage is TRBV6-2 or TRBV6-3 and J usage is TRBJ1-2; possible D gene TRBD1, 6 bases. Per the germline V gene, CDR1 is MNHEY and CDR2 is SVGEGT. The CDR3 contains 15 residues. Trimming cost V 5 bases and J 0 bases, with 13 bases left between them. CDR3 in amino acids: CASSAGTPANYGYTF. CDR3 DNA sequence: TGTGCCAGCAGTGCCGGGACACCAGCTAACTATGGCTACACCTTC.

The chain joins TRBV3-1 (or the pseudogene TRBV3-2) to TRBJ1-1; possible D gene TRBD1, 5 bases. Between the trimmed V and J ends, which lost 3 bases and 1 base, there was a span of 12 bases. Germline V gene sequence: CDR1 LGHDT, CDR2 YNNKEL (reference sequence). This CDR3 is 15 amino acids long. This CDR3 reads CASSHGAGRNTEAFF. The CDR3, as DNA: TGTGCCAGCAGCCATGGGGCAGGGCGGAACACTGAAGCTTTCTTT.

This clone was picked up one time. The V and J genes are TRBV5-1 and TRBJ1-2; D gene unclear. V gave up 0 bases and J gave up 0 bases, with 6 bases separating them. This CDR3 is built from 14 residues. Germline values: CDR1 SGHRS, CDR2 YFSETQ. CDR3 nucleotide sequence: TGCGCCAGCAGCTTGGACGGTGCTAACTATGGCTACACCTTC. This translates into CASSLDGANYGYTF.

This clone has a handful of counts. The chain uses TRBV6-1 and TRBJ1-2; D perhaps matches TRBD1 (5 bases). V was clipped by 3 bases and J by 3 bases, with 17 bases between them. This CDR3 has 16 amino acids. Germline CDR1 reads MNHNS; CDR2 reads SASEGT. The CDR3 loop reads CASSDTGSAVYYGYTF. In nucleotides, the CDR3 is TGTGCCAGCAGTGACACAGGCAGCGCTGTTTACTATGGCTACACCTTC.